This T cell receptor beta chain was captured by sequencing in a study of T cells after yellow fever vaccination. The study, taken as a whole, reports: Weaker overall was a secondary response that nonetheless peaked faster, on day 5 versus 15. After the booster, roughly 96% of CD4 and just over 85% of CD8 primary-response clones were re-detected.

This clonotype came up many times. Its antigen is not known. CDR1 and CDR2 from the germline V gene are SGHRS and YFSETQ. The CDR3 length is 17 residues. V shed 5 bases and J 3 bases; nucleotides not matched to a gene: 11. Each CDR3 protein gets one entry after TCRdb re-called the 5' RACE reads with MiXCR. Of roughly 330,000 distinct CDR3 sequences listed, about 4% are singletons. The clonotype comes from a man between 18 and 35 years old who received the YFV17D yellow fever vaccine. The chain links TRBV5-1 to TRBJ2-2, with 9 bases matching TRBD2. The sequencing here drew on PBMCs, taken 5 days after the yellow fever booster vaccination. The CDR3 DNA is TGCGCCAGCAGACTCTTGATTAGCGGGAGCCACACCGGGGAGCTGTTTTTT. Translated: CASRLLISGSHTGELFF.